This T cell receptor beta chain was identified during a study of cytomegalovirus exposure and HLA in healthy donors. Comments on this clone: No antigen is known for it.

Profiling relied on immunoSEQ multiplex PCR, and the TCRdb table lists in-frame clones only, not all of them. The sample carries about 110,000 clones, over 75% recorded once. The donors were part of the validation cohort, which consisted of over a hundred subjects and was separate from the first cohort of several hundred subjects. General study results and limits: Subsequent analysis showed first-cohort TCR clusters tending to co-occur in more than 90 validation repertoires. Across donors, most TCRs were seen rarely, yet some public ones were widespread. TCR beta chains numbering 164 were designated cytomegalovirus-associated.

Material for sequencing was PBMCs. The TCR sequence derives from a woman aged 18-35 years in good health and CMV-seronegative.

The CDR3 loop reads CASSLGWGRASTEAFF. As DNA, the CDR3 is TGTGCCAGCAGCTTGGGATGGGGCAGGGCAAGCACTGAAGCTTTCTTT. This chain joins TRBV5-4 and TRBJ1-1; weak D call: TRBD1 (5 bases). V shed 0 bases and J shed 4 bases, with 16 bases lying between them. The CDR3 consists of 16 residues. From germline, CDR1 is SGHNT and CDR2 YYREEE (reference sequence).